The entry below describes one T cell receptor (beta chain). Its antigen is unidentified. This table comes from immunoSEQ multiplex PCR, and its TCRdb copy is limited to in-frame clones, with some not included. The sample has about 31,000 clones, about three quarters seen once; the top ten hold around 3.1%. Naive and memory CD4+ T cells came from enriched cryopreserved PBMCs. For about nine days, roughly 9 x 10^4 sorted CD4+ cells grew with T cell-depleted PBMCs and CEF. This CDR3 spans 13 amino acids. Germline CDR1 reads MNHEY; CDR2 reads SVGAGI. The V and J ends lost 6 bases and 3 bases respectively, with 12 bases between them. The sample originates from a study of CD4 T cells in relation to SARS-CoV-2 and coronaviruses. Study-level background: TCR beta CDR3s were sequenced after 10-day antigen culture of PBMCs.

General observations from the study: This crossreactivity analysis covered spike protein alone, no other viral proteins.

The chain uses TRBV6-5 and TRBJ2-7; D is ambiguous. This receptor was identified in an adult with COVID-19. Material: memory CD4+ T cells from PBMCs, cultured in vitro. This CDR3 is CASRLNQVYEQYF. The CDR3 DNA is TGTGCCAGCAGATTGAATCAGGTCTACGAGCAGTACTTC.